This T cell receptor (beta chain) derives from a study of T cell repertoires in cytomegalovirus infection. Study at large: CMV infection together with matching HLA type was indicated by public TCR beta signatures.

TCRdb used MiXCR to reprocess the reads, holding one entry per CDR3 protein. The repertoire has fewer than 700,000 distinct CDR3 sequences, 20% to 30% of them found once; the top ten carry around 7.6%. As for this clonotype: Its antigen is not identified.

The ends were cut back, 3 bases at V and 6 bases at J, with 8 bases in the middle. Germline V gene lookup returns CDR1 SQVTM and CDR2 ANQGSEA. CDR3 length: 12 amino acids. Points from the study as a whole: Identification of carriers of CMV plus the relevant HLA was achieved through cumulative public TCR beta family frequency.

The clonotype comes from a human donor in good health (CMV status not recorded). Some clones in this sample may be carry-over from other donors' samples. Material for sequencing was CD8+ T cells from PBMCs. This sequence joins TRBV29-1 and TRBJ2-2; D unclear. CDR3 in DNA: TGCAGCGTTGATCCCGGGCCCGGGGAGCTGTTTTTT. Protein: CSVDPGPGELFF.